Listed below are T cell receptor beta chains from one sample, sequenced in a study of T cell changes during pregnancy in multiple sclerosis. Profiled with immunoSEQ multiplex PCR; TCRdb holds only in-frame clones, not every one. Of about 100,000 clones in the sample, around 90% were seen once. This specimen consisted of peripheral blood, obtained in the second trimester of pregnancy. These receptors originate from a female donor with multiple sclerosis, enrolled in a pregnancy study. Each CDR3 is given with its conserved first and last residue. A D gene is named only where the DNA matches it firmly. Only some rows state a clone size, as once, few, many or a class for expanded clones.

clone_size: -
d_call: TRBD1
v_call: TRBV27
j_call: TRBJ1-2
cdr3_aa: CASSSRIQGALGYTF
cdr3_nt: TGTGCCAGCAGTTCTCGAATACAGGGGGCGCTTGGCTACACCTTC

clone_size: -
d_call: TRBD1
v_call: TRBV20-1
j_call: TRBJ2-7
cdr3_aa: CSGITGVEQYF
cdr3_nt: TGCAGTGGGATTACAGGGGTCGAGCAGTACTTC

clone_size: -
d_call: TRBD2
v_call: TRBV27
j_call: TRBJ2-3
cdr3_aa: CASSRTGGTPSTDTQYF
cdr3_nt: TGTGCCAGCAGTCGAACCGGGGGGACCCCTAGCACAGATACGCAGTATTTT

clone_size: few
d_call: -
v_call: TRBV5-1
j_call: TRBJ2-5
cdr3_aa: CASSLAPLETQYF
cdr3_nt: TGCGCCAGCAGCTTGGCCCCACTGGAGACCCAGTACTTC

clone_size: once
d_call: -
v_call: TRBV7-2
j_call: TRBJ1-2
cdr3_aa: CASSDRRGNYGYTF
cdr3_nt: TGTGCCAGCAGCGACCGGAGGGGTAACTATGGCTACACCTTC

clone_size: -
d_call: -
v_call: TRBV29-1
j_call: TRBJ1-2
cdr3_aa: CSVEPQGTNYGYTF
cdr3_nt: TGCAGCGTTGAACCTCAGGGAACGAACTATGGCTACACCTTC

clone_size: -
d_call: -
v_call: TRBV5-6
j_call: TRBJ1-1
cdr3_aa: CASRGRSAGKTEAFF
cdr3_nt: TGTGCCAGCAGGGGGCGATCGGCAGGGAAGACTGAAGCTTTCTTT

clone_size: -
d_call: TRBD1
v_call: TRBV11-2
j_call: TRBJ2-7
cdr3_aa: CASSFNPDRGYEQYF
cdr3_nt: TGTGCCAGCAGCTTTAATCCGGACAGGGGCTACGAGCAGTACTTC

clone_size: few
d_call: -
v_call: TRBV28
j_call: TRBJ1-5
cdr3_aa: CASSVFLQPQHF
cdr3_nt: TGTGCCAGCAGCGTATTTCTTCAGCCCCAGCATTTT

clone_size: -
d_call: TRBD2
v_call: TRBV29-1
j_call: TRBJ2-1
cdr3_aa: CSALGLAGGYNEQFF
cdr3_nt: TGCAGCGCGCTGGGACTAGCGGGGGGATACAATGAGCAGTTCTTC

clone_size: -
d_call: -
v_call: TRBV9
j_call: TRBJ2-3
cdr3_aa: CASSAAAGAGTDTQYF
cdr3_nt: TGTGCCAGCAGCGCGGCCGCGGGGGCGGGCACAGATACGCAGTATTTT

clone_size: -
d_call: -
v_call: TRBV6-1
j_call: TRBJ1-1
cdr3_aa: CASSEVHWGDTEAFF
cdr3_nt: TGTGCCAGCAGTGAAGTGCATTGGGGGGACACTGAAGCTTTCTTT

clone_size: -
d_call: -
v_call: TRBV15
j_call: TRBJ1-5
cdr3_aa: CATSRESGSNQPQHF
cdr3_nt: TGTGCCACCAGCAGAGAGTCGGGGAGCAATCAGCCCCAGCATTTT

clone_size: once
d_call: -
v_call: TRBV11-3
j_call: TRBJ2-1
cdr3_aa: CASGPGPTEGEQFF
cdr3_nt: TGTGCCAGCGGCCCGGGGCCCACGGAGGGTGAGCAGTTCTTC

clone_size: once
d_call: -
v_call: TRBV2
j_call: TRBJ1-1
cdr3_aa: CASSALTEAFF
cdr3_nt: TGTGCCAGCAGTGCTTTGACTGAAGCTTTCTTT

clone_size: -
d_call: TRBD1
v_call: TRBV19
j_call: TRBJ1-2
cdr3_aa: CASSPTGGSAGYTF
cdr3_nt: TGTGCCAGTAGTCCCACAGGGGGCTCTGCTGGCTACACCTTC

clone_size: -
d_call: TRBD2
v_call: TRBV5-1
j_call: TRBJ2-1
cdr3_aa: CASSLEGLAGGGTFSNEQFF
cdr3_nt: TGCGCCAGCAGCTTGGAAGGACTAGCGGGAGGAGGGACTTTTTCGAATGAGCAGTTCTTC

clone_size: -
d_call: -
v_call: TRBV7-8
j_call: TRBJ2-1
cdr3_aa: CASSLTRPSIGRVVNEQFF
cdr3_nt: TGTGCCAGCAGCTTAACCCGGCCGTCGATAGGCAGGGTAGTCAATGAGCAGTTCTTC

clone_size: -
d_call: TRBD1
v_call: TRBV5-1
j_call: TRBJ2-5
cdr3_aa: CASSLAWTGRETQYF
cdr3_nt: TGCGCCAGCAGCTTGGCCTGGACAGGGAGGGAGACCCAGTACTTC

clone_size: -
d_call: -
v_call: TRBV19
j_call: TRBJ2-1
cdr3_aa: CASSIIAANEQFF
cdr3_nt: TGTGCCAGTAGTATTATAGCGGCCAATGAGCAGTTCTTC

clone_size: -
d_call: TRBD2
v_call: TRBV9
j_call: TRBJ2-1
cdr3_aa: CASSVEGASGDHEQFF
cdr3_nt: TGTGCCAGCAGCGTAGAGGGCGCTAGCGGGGATCATGAGCAGTTCTTC

clone_size: -
d_call: -
v_call: TRBV6-1
j_call: TRBJ1-1
cdr3_aa: CASSEFRETEAFF
cdr3_nt: TGTGCCAGCAGTGAATTCCGGGAAACTGAAGCTTTCTTT

clone_size: -
d_call: TRBD1
v_call: TRBV5-6
j_call: TRBJ1-1
cdr3_aa: CASSLGRGLAFF
cdr3_nt: TGTGCCAGCAGCTTGGGCAGGGGGCTAGCTTTCTTT

clone_size: -
d_call: -
v_call: TRBV11-2
j_call: TRBJ2-1
cdr3_aa: CASSLAGINNEQFF
cdr3_nt: TGTGCCAGCAGCTTAGCAGGGATCAACAATGAGCAGTTCTTC

clone_size: -
d_call: -
v_call: TRBV7-9
j_call: TRBJ2-1
cdr3_aa: CASSVDTYNEQFF
cdr3_nt: TGTGCCAGCAGCGTGGACACCTACAATGAGCAGTTCTTC

clone_size: -
d_call: -
v_call: TRBV7-2
j_call: TRBJ2-5
cdr3_aa: CASSWQRSIGETQYF
cdr3_nt: TGTGCCAGCAGCTGGCAGAGGAGCATCGGAGAGACCCAGTACTTC

clone_size: few
d_call: -
v_call: TRBV30
j_call: TRBJ1-5
cdr3_aa: CAWSVGRGSNQPQHF
cdr3_nt: TGTGCCTGGAGTGTAGGGCGGGGGAGCAATCAGCCCCAGCATTTT

clone_size: -
d_call: -
v_call: TRBV11-2
j_call: TRBJ2-7
cdr3_aa: CASSLSRDTFSAYEQYF
cdr3_nt: TGTGCCAGCAGCTTATCCCGGGACACCTTCTCCGCCTACGAGCAGTACTTC

clone_size: -
d_call: TRBD1
v_call: TRBV27
j_call: TRBJ2-1
cdr3_aa: CAAQARDRGIYEQFF
cdr3_nt: TGTGCAGCACAAGCCCGGGACAGGGGCATCTATGAGCAGTTCTTC

clone_size: once
d_call: -
v_call: TRBV4-1
j_call: TRBJ1-1
cdr3_aa: CASSVTRLTEAFF
cdr3_nt: TGCGCCAGCAGCGTCACGAGGCTCACTGAAGCTTTCTTT

clone_size: -
d_call: -
v_call: TRBV6-6
j_call: TRBJ1-3
cdr3_aa: CASSSAGRSDTIYF
cdr3_nt: TGTGCCAGCAGTAGCGCAGGGCGATCAGACACCATATATTTT

clone_size: few
d_call: -
v_call: TRBV18
j_call: TRBJ1-5
cdr3_aa: CASSPGQSNQPQHF
cdr3_nt: TGTGCCAGCTCACCTGGACAAAGCAATCAGCCCCAGCATTTT

clone_size: -
d_call: TRBD2
v_call: TRBV27
j_call: TRBJ2-2
cdr3_aa: CASSPAGGFRELFF
cdr3_nt: TGTGCCAGCAGTCCAGCGGGAGGGTTCCGGGAGCTGTTTTTT

clone_size: -
d_call: -
v_call: TRBV7-2
j_call: TRBJ2-2
cdr3_aa: CAQEGAFRATGELFF
cdr3_nt: TGTGCCCAGGAAGGGGCTTTCCGGGCCACCGGGGAGCTGTTTTTT

clone_size: -
d_call: -
v_call: TRBV7-2
j_call: TRBJ1-2
cdr3_aa: CASSFQGRNYGYTF
cdr3_nt: TGTGCCAGCAGCTTTCAGGGTCGGAACTATGGCTACACCTTC

clone_size: -
d_call: -
v_call: TRBV9
j_call: TRBJ1-3
cdr3_aa: CASSVARGGNTIYF
cdr3_nt: TGTGCCAGCAGCGTAGCCAGGGGTGGAAACACCATATATTTT

clone_size: -
d_call: TRBD2
v_call: TRBV7-9
j_call: TRBJ2-1
cdr3_aa: CASSFALAARVNMQFF
cdr3_nt: TGTGCCAGCAGCTTCGCCCTAGCGGCGAGAGTTAACATGCAGTTCTTC

clone_size: -
d_call: -
v_call: TRBV11-1
j_call: TRBJ1-1
cdr3_aa: CASSPQPPRNTEAFF
cdr3_nt: TGTGCCAGCAGCCCCCAACCTCCTAGGAACACTGAAGCTTTCTTT

clone_size: -
d_call: TRBD1
v_call: TRBV9
j_call: TRBJ2-1
cdr3_aa: CASSVQNTGQIKPYNEQFF
cdr3_nt: TGTGCCAGCAGCGTCCAAAATACGGGACAGATAAAACCCTACAATGAGCAGTTCTTC

clone_size: -
d_call: -
v_call: TRBV27
j_call: TRBJ2-7
cdr3_aa: CASSSPAGPSYEQYF
cdr3_nt: TGTGCCAGCAGTTCGCCCGCAGGGCCCTCCTACGAGCAGTACTTC

clone_size: -
d_call: TRBD1
v_call: TRBV14
j_call: TRBJ2-5
cdr3_aa: CASSTWTGGVRETQYF
cdr3_nt: TGTGCCAGCAGCACCTGGACAGGGGGCGTTCGGGAGACCCAGTACTTC

clone_size: -
d_call: TRBD1
v_call: TRBV5-6
j_call: TRBJ1-4
cdr3_aa: CASSLAQGSFNEKLFF
cdr3_nt: TGTGCCAGCAGCTTGGCACAGGGGAGCTTTAATGAAAAACTGTTTTTT

clone_size: -
d_call: -
v_call: TRBV7-9
j_call: TRBJ2-2
cdr3_aa: CASSPLGGRRTGELFF
cdr3_nt: TGTGCCAGCAGCCCACTCGGCGGCAGACGGACCGGGGAGCTGTTTTTT

clone_size: -
d_call: -
v_call: TRBV2
j_call: TRBJ2-7
cdr3_aa: CASSGLSRTGSYEQYF
cdr3_nt: TGTGCCAGCAGTGGCCTCTCCAGGACGGGATCCTACGAGCAGTACTTC

clone_size: once
d_call: -
v_call: TRBV19
j_call: TRBJ1-1
cdr3_aa: CASSNSPNTEAFF
cdr3_nt: TGTGCCAGTAGTAACAGCCCTAACACTGAAGCTTTCTTT

clone_size: few
d_call: TRBD1
v_call: TRBV2
j_call: TRBJ1-5
cdr3_aa: CASSVGQGPSQPQHF
cdr3_nt: TGTGCCAGCAGTGTCGGACAGGGCCCCAGTCAGCCCCAGCATTTT

clone_size: -
d_call: -
v_call: TRBV7-2
j_call: TRBJ2-5
cdr3_aa: CASSLSVTGRETQYF
cdr3_nt: TGTGCCAGCAGCTTATCAGTGACAGGTCGGGAGACCCAGTACTTC

clone_size: -
d_call: -
v_call: TRBV2
j_call: TRBJ2-7
cdr3_aa: CASSESVQEDYEQYF
cdr3_nt: TGTGCCAGCAGTGAAAGCGTTCAGGAGGACTACGAGCAGTACTTC

clone_size: -
d_call: -
v_call: TRBV9
j_call: TRBJ1-5
cdr3_aa: CASSVSGGNQPQHF
cdr3_nt: TGTGCCAGCAGCGTATCGGGGGGCAATCAGCCCCAGCATTTT

clone_size: -
d_call: -
v_call: TRBV9
j_call: TRBJ1-5
cdr3_aa: CASSATVSQQPQHF
cdr3_nt: TGTGCCAGCAGCGCGACAGTGAGCCAGCAGCCCCAGCATTTT

clone_size: -
d_call: TRBD1
v_call: TRBV28
j_call: TRBJ2-2
cdr3_aa: CARKTGKSGELFF
cdr3_nt: TGTGCCAGGAAGACAGGGAAGAGCGGGGAGCTGTTTTTT

clone_size: -
d_call: -
v_call: TRBV7-9
j_call: TRBJ2-2
cdr3_aa: CASSFTPGRGTGELFF
cdr3_nt: TGTGCCAGCAGCTTTACCCCGGGTCGGGGGACCGGGGAGCTGTTTTTT